The TCR beta chain under discussion was sequenced for a study of blood T cells in healthy people across ages. With a J-beta primer mix and a sample-barcoded 5' primer, a second PCR ran about 7 to 12 cycles. TCRdb fed the 5' RACE reads into MiXCR, producing one record per CDR3 protein. The sample has around 690,000 distinct CDR3 sequences; about 53% are singletons. The CDR3 length is 18 residues. V shed 5 bases, J shed 3 bases, and the junction held 7 bases outside the gene matches. Specimen: blood. The clonotype was recovered from a man aged 55 to 70 in good health. The chain employs TRBV12-3 or TRBV12-4 and TRBJ2-4, with TRBD2 matching over 16 bases. CDR3 in DNA: TGTGCCAGCAGTACTGGGACTAGCGGGGGGGCCGGCAAAAACATTCAGTACTTC. It yields the protein CASSTGTSGGAGKNIQYF.